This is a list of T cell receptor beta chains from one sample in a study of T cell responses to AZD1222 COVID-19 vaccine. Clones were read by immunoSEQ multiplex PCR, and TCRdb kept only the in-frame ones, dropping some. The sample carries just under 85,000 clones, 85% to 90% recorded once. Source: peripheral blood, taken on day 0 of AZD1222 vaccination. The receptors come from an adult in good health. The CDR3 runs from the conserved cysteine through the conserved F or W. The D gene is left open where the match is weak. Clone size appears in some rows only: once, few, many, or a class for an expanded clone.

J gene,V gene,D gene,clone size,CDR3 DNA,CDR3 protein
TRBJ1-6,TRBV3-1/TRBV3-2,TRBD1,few,TGTGCCAGCAGCTCCCCCCCCAGGACAGGGGCTAATTCACCCCTCCACTTT,CASSSPPRTGANSPLHF
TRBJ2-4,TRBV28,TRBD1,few,TGTGCCAGCAGTTTCGGGACAGGGGGCGAAAACATTCAGTACTTC,CASSFGTGGENIQYF
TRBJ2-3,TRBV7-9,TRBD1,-,TGTGCCAGCAGCTTAGGTAGGACAGGGGTGCCAGATACGCAGTATTTT,CASSLGRTGVPDTQYF
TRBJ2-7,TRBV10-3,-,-,TGTGCCATCAGTGAAAGGGCCTATACCTACGAGCAGTACTTC,CAISERAYTYEQYF
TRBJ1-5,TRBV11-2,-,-,TGTGCCAGCAGCTTAGGTGCGGCGGCTAATCAGCCCCAGCATTTT,CASSLGAAANQPQHF
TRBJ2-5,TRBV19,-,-,TGTGCCAGTAGTCCAGAGGGAGACGGGGAGACCCAGTACTTC,CASSPEGDGETQYF
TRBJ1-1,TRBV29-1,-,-,TGCAGCGTTGAAAAGGTCCTGGGGGTGGGTGGTGAAGCTTTCTTT,CSVEKVLGVGGEAFF
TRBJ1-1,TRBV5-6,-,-,TGTGCCAGCACCTGGGGGGGGCGGGGCACTGAAGCTTTCTTT,CASTWGGRGTEAFF
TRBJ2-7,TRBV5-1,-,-,TGCGCCAGCAGCTTAGGCTTCGGGAACGAGCAGTACTTC,CASSLGFGNEQYF
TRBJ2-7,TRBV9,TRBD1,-,TGTGCCAGCAGCGTAGGACAGGGGAGCGAGCAGTACTTC,CASSVGQGSEQYF
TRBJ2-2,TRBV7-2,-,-,TGTGCCAGCAGCTTAAAGGCAGTCTACACCGGGGAGCTGTTTTTT,CASSLKAVYTGELFF
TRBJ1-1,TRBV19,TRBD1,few,TGTGCCAGTAGTAGCACAGGGGACACTGAAGCTTTCTTT,CASSSTGDTEAFF
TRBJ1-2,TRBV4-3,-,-,TGCGCCAGCAGCCAAGTCTACAGGGCGGGGTATGGCTACACCTTC,CASSQVYRAGYGYTF
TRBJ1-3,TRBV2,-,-,TGTGCCAGCAGGGAGGCAGGGACTGGAAACACCATATATTTT,CASREAGTGNTIYF
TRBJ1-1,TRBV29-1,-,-,TGCAGCGTTGTAGAGTATCCTGAAGCTTTCTTT,CSVVEYPEAFF
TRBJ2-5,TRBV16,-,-,TGTGCCAGCAGCCAACCAGACAGGATTGGGGAGACCCAGTACTTC,CASSQPDRIGETQYF
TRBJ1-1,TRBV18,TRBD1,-,TGTGCCAGCTCACAATTTATGACAGGGGAGGGGACTGAAGCTTTCTTT,CASSQFMTGEGTEAFF
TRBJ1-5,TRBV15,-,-,TGTGCCACCAGCAGAGCCGGGGGGAGCAATCAGCCCCAGCATTTT,CATSRAGGSNQPQHF
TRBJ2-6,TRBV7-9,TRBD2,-,TGTGCCAGCAGCTTCCAGACTAGCGGGGGAACCTCTGGGGCCAACGTCCTGACTTTC,CASSFQTSGGTSGANVLTF
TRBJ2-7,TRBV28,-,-,TGTGCCAGCAGTTTCTTTGGGGGAACCTACGAGCAGTACTTC,CASSFFGGTYEQYF
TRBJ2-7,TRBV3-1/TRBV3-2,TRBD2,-,TGTGCCAGCAGCCAGATCAGAGGGCTAGCGGGAGTGAGTTACGAGCAGTACTTC,CASSQIRGLAGVSYEQYF
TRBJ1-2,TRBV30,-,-,TGTGCCTGGAGTGCTACAGGGTATAACTATGGCTACACCTTC,CAWSATGYNYGYTF
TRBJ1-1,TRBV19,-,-,TGTGCCAGTAGTATAGTCAAGAACACTGAAGCTTTCTTT,CASSIVKNTEAFF
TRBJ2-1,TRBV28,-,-,TGTGGGACGCTATCCTACAATGAGCAGTTCTTC,CGTLSYNEQFF
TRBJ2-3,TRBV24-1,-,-,TGTGCCACCAGTGATCAGACGGAATTCACAGATACGCAGTATTTT,CATSDQTEFTDTQYF
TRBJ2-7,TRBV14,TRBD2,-,TGTGCCAGCAGCCAATTAGCGGGAGTTGGCGAGCAGTACTTC,CASSQLAGVGEQYF
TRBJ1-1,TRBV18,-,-,TGTGCCAGCTCAAACGCCGAGAGCGGAAACACTGAAGCTTTCTTT,CASSNAESGNTEAFF
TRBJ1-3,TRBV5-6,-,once,TGTGCCAGCCGGGAGGCAGGGATGGGAAACACCATATATTTT,CASREAGMGNTIYF
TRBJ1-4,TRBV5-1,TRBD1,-,TGCGCCAGCAGCAAGACAGGGTTAACTAATGAAAAACTGTTTTTT,CASSKTGLTNEKLFF
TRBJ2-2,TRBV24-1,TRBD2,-,TGTGCCACCAGTGTAACTAGCGGGGTTAACACCGGGGAGCTGTTTTTT,CATSVTSGVNTGELFF
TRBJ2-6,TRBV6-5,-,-,TGTGCCAGCAGTTTCGGGGGTTCCGGGGCCAACGTCCTGACTTTC,CASSFGGSGANVLTF